A selection of T cell receptor beta chains follows, all from one sample in a study of human CD8 memory T cell subsets. In TCRdb, the 5' RACE reads were re-called with MiXCR into one record per CDR3 protein. The data contain about 7,900 distinct CDR3 sequences, under 4% of them seen just once; the ten biggest clones take up about 38%. Source material: CD8+ T cells from PBMCs. All receptors derive from a human donor in good health. The CDR3 runs from the conserved cysteine through the conserved F or W. D genes are given only for firm matches. Clone size is shown for a subset of rows, as once, few, many or a class of expanded clone.

j_call cdr3_length clone_size d_call v_call cdr3_aa cdr3_nt
TRBJ1-1 15 many . TRBV3-1 CASSHSADLNTEAFF TGTGCCAGCAGCCACTCAGCGGACCTGAACACTGAAGCTTTCTTT
TRBJ1-1 15 many . TRBV20-1 CSARDSRSPGFKAFF TGCAGTGCTAGAGACTCCCGTTCACCAGGGTTTAAAGCTTTCTTT
TRBJ2-7 14 many . TRBV5-1 CASSPELRDYEQYF TGCGCCAGCAGCCCCGAACTGCGAGACTACGAGCAGTACTTC
TRBJ1-1 14 few . TRBV3-1 CASSQDGVRTEAFF TGTGCCAGCAGCCAAGATGGGGTACGCACTGAAGCTTTCTTT
TRBJ1-2 13 many TRBD1 TRBV7-9 CASSSTTGGGYTF TGTGCCAGCAGCTCCACCACAGGGGGCGGCTACACCTTC
TRBJ2-7 15 many . TRBV12-3/TRBV12-4 CASNPGLSPSYEQYF TGTGCCAGCAACCCGGGACTGTCCCCCTCCTACGAGCAGTACTTC
TRBJ1-1 17 many . TRBV10-2 CASRDGTQKVRNTEAFF TGCGCCAGCAGGGACGGGACCCAAAAGGTCAGGAACACTGAAGCTTTCTTT
TRBJ2-3 18 many . TRBV6-4 CASIWERPPTGSTDTQYF TGTGCCAGCATATGGGAGCGACCTCCAACTGGTAGCACAGATACGCAGTATTTT
TRBJ2-7 16 . TRBD2 TRBV2 CASNPGLAGVGYEQYF TGTGCCAGCAACCCAGGACTAGCGGGAGTGGGTTACGAGCAGTACTTC
TRBJ2-1 15 many TRBD2 TRBV7-3 CASSFRTSGSTEQFF TGTGCCAGCAGCTTTCGGACTAGCGGGAGTACTGAGCAGTTCTTC
TRBJ2-3 14 many . TRBV11-2 CASSLRDDTDTQYF TGTGCCAGCAGCTTACGGGACGACACAGATACGCAGTATTTT
TRBJ2-1 15 many . TRBV20-1 CSARKPSVDSGEQFF TGCAGTGCTAGAAAGCCTAGCGTGGATTCTGGCGAGCAGTTCTTC
TRBJ2-1 15 many . TRBV7-8 CASSLPLGDKDEQFF TGTGCCAGCAGCCTTCCCCTAGGGGATAAGGATGAGCAGTTCTTC